One and the same sample provided the 11 T cell receptor beta chains below, sequenced in a study of blood T cell repertoires in COVID-19. Profiled with immunoSEQ multiplex PCR; TCRdb holds only in-frame clones, not every one. The repertoire consists of 130,000 to 150,000 clones, with around 80% occurring once and the leading ten covering less than 2%. The specimen was peripheral blood. These receptors came from a woman aged 55-70 years with acute or convalescent COVID-19.

V is TRBV6-1 and J is TRBJ1-3; D is undetermined. CDR1 is MNHNS, CDR2 SASEGT, per germline. The CDR3 runs to 15 residues. Between the trimmed V and J ends, which lost 0 bases and 9 bases, there was a span of 15 bases. This chain's CDR3 is CASSEALGASGTIYF. CDR3 DNA sequence: TGTGCCAGCAGTGAAGCGCTTGGTGCGTCGGGCACCATATATTTT.

This chain links TRBV27 with TRBJ2-1; 12 positions agree with TRBD2. Trimming took 6 bases from V and 4 from J; bases not matched to a gene: 7. This CDR3 spans 16 amino acids. Germline V lookup: CDR1 MNHEY, CDR2 SMNVEV (reference sequence). CDR3 protein: CASRKSGTSGYNEQFF. Written as DNA, the CDR3 is TGTGCCAGCAGAAAATCCGGGACTAGCGGGTACAATGAGCAGTTCTTC.

J is TRBJ2-1 and V is TRBV5-1, with 7 bases that match TRBD2. The trim removed 7 bases at V and 5 bases at J, leaving 9 bases unmatched. From germline, CDR1 is SGHRS and CDR2 YFSETQ. There are 14 residues in the CDR3. The CDR3 loop reads CASRRSGDHNEQFF. The CDR3 DNA sequence: TGCGCCAGCCGACGAAGCGGGGACCACAATGAGCAGTTCTTC.

The chain combines TRBV10-2 with TRBJ1-4, with 8 bases that match TRBD1. This CDR3 is 15 amino acids long. J gave up 4 bases and V 2 bases, and 3 bases lay outside the gene matches. The germline CDR1 and CDR2 sequences are WSHSY and SAAADI. The CDR3 bases are TGCGCCAGCAGTGAGAATGACAGGGGTAATGAAAAACTGTTTTTT. This gives the protein CASSENDRGNEKLFF.

This clone has a single count. The chain has TRBV5-1 and TRBJ1-6; 7 bases match TRBD1. The CDR3 contains 15 residues. The V segment lost 2 bases and the J segment 15 bases; nucleotides outside the gene matches: 14. The germline V gene encodes CDR1 SGHRS and CDR2 YFSETQ. The CDR3 protein is CASSLTGTAQSLLHF. CDR3 bases: TGCGCCAGCAGCTTAACCGGGACAGCCCAGAGCCTCCTCCACTTT.

The chain combines TRBV5-1 with TRBJ2-1, with D perhaps matching TRBD2 (6 bases). This CDR3 spans 15 amino acids. CDR1 and CDR2 (germline): SGHRS, YFSETQ. V was cut by 3 bases and J by 9 bases, with 19 bases left in between. CDR3 protein: CASSSGPGLISEQFF. CDR3 DNA: TGCGCCAGCAGCTCGGGGCCGGGACTCATTAGTGAGCAGTTCTTC.

The genes are TRBV14 and TRBJ2-3; a possible D gene is TRBD1 (6 bases). Deletions cut 0 bases from V and 1 base from J, with 29 bases between. The CDR3 loop spans 22 amino acids. Germline V gives CDR1 SGHDN, CDR2 FVKESK. In nucleotides, the CDR3 is TGTGCCAGCAGCCAAGACGCTCGGGGCAGGGGAGTTTTCGGTATTGGCACAGATACGCAGTATTTT. As protein: CASSQDARGRGVFGIGTDTQYF.

The V and J genes are TRBV9 and TRBJ2-5, with 14 bases aligning to TRBD2. The junction had 2 bases not matched to a gene; V was cut back by 0 bases and J by 4 bases. CDR1 is SGDLS and CDR2 is YYNGEE in the germline V gene. The CDR3 sequence is 16 residues long. The CDR3 sequence is CASSVGLAGGLETQYF. The CDR3 coding sequence is TGTGCCAGCAGCGTAGGACTAGCGGGAGGGTTAGAGACCCAGTACTTC.

The DNA for the CDR3 is TGTGCCAGCAGTTACTCTAGGTATCTAGTACGTGAGCAGTTCTTC. Encoded protein: CASSYSRYLVREQFF. The rearrangement uses TRBV6-5 and TRBJ2-1; D gene ambiguous. Germline values: CDR1 MNHEY, CDR2 SVGAGI. The CDR3 consists of 15 residues. Trimming cost V 0 bases and J 9 bases, with 15 bases left between them.

The chain carries TRBV14 and TRBJ2-2; D is unclear. Trimming left V 3 bases short and J 8 bases short, with 7 bases between. This CDR3 spans 12 amino acids. Germline assignment: CDR1 SGHDN and CDR2 FVKESK. The CDR3 DNA reads TGTGCCAGCAGCCACTACCTTGGGGAGCTGTTTTTT. Translating gives CASSHYLGELFF.

The CDR3 DNA is TGTGCCAGCACCACAACCGGGGACGAGCAGTACTTC. It encodes CASTTTGDEQYF. This chain uses TRBV3-1 (or the pseudogene TRBV3-2) with TRBJ2-7, with D possibly matching TRBD2 (5 bases). V lost 7 bases, J lost 5 bases, and 12 bases lay in between. CDR3 length: 12 residues. CDR1 and CDR2 (germline): LGHDT, YNNKEL (reference sequence).